The next 23 T cell receptor beta chains were all read from a single sample in a study of T cell responses to AZD1222 COVID-19 vaccine. The data were produced by immunoSEQ multiplex PCR, yet TCRdb's version contains in-frame clones alone and is incomplete. The sample has around 150,000 clones, 80% to 95% seen once; the top ten hold 3.2%. The material sequenced was peripheral blood, taken 28 days after the second AZD1222 dose. These receptors were obtained from an adult who received the AZD1222 COVID-19 vaccine.

CDR3: CASSVGDRGSYEQYF. The CDR3 nucleotides read TGTGCCAGCAGCGTAGGGGACAGGGGGTCCTACGAGCAGTACTTC. The J gene is TRBJ2-7, the V gene TRBV9, with 11 positions matching TRBD1. Trimming removed 0 bases from V and 1 base from J; junction bases left unmatched: 0. CDR3 length: 15 amino acids. The germline CDR1 and CDR2 sequences are SGDLS and YYNGEE.

Comment on this clone: Other DNA sequences from this sample encode an identical CDR3 as well. J is TRBJ2-7 and V is TRBV5-4, with D perhaps matching TRBD2 (5 bases). In germline, CDR1 is SGHNT, CDR2 YYREEE (reference sequence). The V gene lost 2 bases and the J gene lost 0 bases, with 12 bases spanning the gap. This CDR3 has 15 residues. The DNA of the CDR3 is TGTGCCAGCAGCTTTTCCGGGGTAAGCTCCTACGAGCAGTACTTC. It specifies CASSFSGVSSYEQYF.

The chain combines TRBV30 with TRBJ2-7; D gene unclear. Deletions cut 0 bases from V and 6 bases from J, with 12 bases between. The CDR3 covers 13 residues. The germline gives CDR1 GTSNPN, CDR2 SVGIG (reference sequence). DNA for the CDR3: TGTGCCTGGAGTGTCCTGTTTGCCGGCGAGCAGTACTTC. Its translation is CAWSVLFAGEQYF.

V gene TRBV5-1 combines with J gene TRBJ1-1; D unclear. Trimming took 0 bases from V and 3 from J, leaving 9 bases between them. Germline V lookup: CDR1 SGHRS, CDR2 YFSETQ. The CDR3 is 14 amino acids. The CDR3 region is CASSLDSSDTEAFF. CDR3 nucleotides: TGCGCCAGCAGCTTGGATTCCAGTGACACTGAAGCTTTCTTT.

The V and J genes are TRBV28 and TRBJ1-1; 7 nucleotides align to TRBD1. The CDR3 is 12 amino acids. Trimming at V came to 8 bases and at J to 4 bases, leaving 4 bases not matched to a gene. Germline-derived CDR1 and CDR2 are MDHEN and SYDVKM. The CDR3 sequence: CASLQGTTEAFF. The CDR3 DNA reads as TGTGCCAGCTTACAGGGGACCACTGAAGCTTTCTTT.

The rearrangement joins TRBV5-1 to TRBJ2-3, with D maybe TRBD2 (5 bases). This CDR3 is 13 amino acids long. Germline CDR1 SGHRS, CDR2 YFSETQ. V lost 0 bases to trimming and J lost 8 bases, with 10 bases between them. The CDR3 DNA reads as TGCGCCAGCAGCTTGGCCACGGGGATTACGCAGTATTTT. It codes for CASSLATGITQYF.

The chain links TRBV7-9 to TRBJ1-1; tentative D call: TRBD1 (5 bases). The V end lost 4 bases, the J end lost 3 bases, and 12 bases lay between the germline ends. The germline gives CDR1 SEHNR, CDR2 FQNEAQ (reference sequence). This CDR3 contains 14 residues. For the CDR3, the DNA is TGTGCCAGCAGCTGGGGGGAGGGCGACACTGAAGCTTTCTTT. It translates to CASSWGEGDTEAFF.

This clone was seen just once. The chain employs TRBV2 and TRBJ2-1, with TRBD2 identical over 9 bases. Germline CDR1 reads SNHLY; CDR2 reads FYNNEI. CDR3 length equals 15 residues. V shed 4 bases and J 8 bases; nucleotides not matched to a gene: 9. The CDR3, as DNA: TGTGCCAGCAGTGTAGGGGTAGCGGGAGCGGATGAGCAGTTCTTC. This sequence encodes CASSVGVAGADEQFF.

The chain carries TRBV19 and TRBJ1-4, with D perhaps TRBD1 (5 bases). This CDR3 has 15 amino acids. Per germline, CDR1 LNHDA and CDR2 SQIVND (reference sequence). V was cut by 5 bases and J by 6 bases, with 16 bases left in between. The DNA for the CDR3 is TGTGCCAGTAGTTTGGGGCCAGCTCGGTATGAAAAACTGTTTTTT. Translation: CASSLGPARYEKLFF. The complete variable domain, with remaining parts taken from reference TRBV19 and TRBJ1-4, reads DGGITQSPKYLFRKEGQNVTLSCEQNLNHDAMYWYRQDPGQGLRLIYYSQIVNDFQKGDIAEGYSVSREKKESFPLTVTSAQKNPTAFYLCASSLGPARYEKLFFGSGTQLSVL.

The rearrangement links TRBV27 to TRBJ1-5; the D is unclear. The CDR3 extends over 13 amino acids. Germline CDR1 MNHEY, CDR2 SMNVEV (reference sequence). Trimming removed 3 bases from V and 3 bases from J, with 6 bases in between. The CDR3: CASSFGLNQPQHF. CDR3 sequence (DNA): TGTGCCAGCAGTTTCGGTCTCAATCAGCCCCAGCATTTT.

This rearrangement joins TRBV19 to TRBJ2-2; the match to TRBD1 covers 7 bases. From germline, CDR1 is LNHDA and CDR2 SQIVND (reference sequence). J gave up 5 bases and V 3 bases, and 6 bases lay outside the gene matches. This CDR3 contains 15 residues. CDR3 coding DNA: TGTGCCAGTAGTATTGCAGGGGGTAGGACCGGGGAGCTGTTTTTT. Translation gives CASSIAGGRTGELFF.

V gene TRBV3-1 (or the pseudogene TRBV3-2) combines with J gene TRBJ2-1, with TRBD2 matching 7 bases. CDR3 size: 15 residues. In germline, CDR1 is LGHDT, CDR2 YNNKEL (reference sequence). V lost 4 bases and J lost 0; bases outside the gene matches: 3. The CDR3 loop is CASSRGGSSYNEQFF. CDR3 DNA: TGTGCCAGCAGCCGGGGGGGAAGCTCCTACAATGAGCAGTTCTTC.

The chain combines TRBV10-1 with TRBJ2-7, with D perhaps TRBD1 or TRBD2 (5 bases each). Trimming stripped 7 bases from V and 1 base from J, with 17 bases between. Germline assignment: CDR1 WNHNN and CDR2 SYGVQD (reference sequence). This CDR3 has 15 residues. The CDR3 is CASTSRASWSYEQYF. CDR3 nucleotide sequence: TGCGCCAGCACCTCCAGGGCTAGCTGGTCCTACGAGCAGTACTTC.

The rearrangement links TRBV18 to TRBJ2-7; 11 bases align to TRBD1. The germline V gene encodes CDR1 KGHSH and CDR2 LQKENI. V lost 5 bases and J lost 5; bases outside the gene matches: 8. CDR3 size: 15 residues. CDR3 sequence reads: CASSYGQGAPNEQYF. CDR3 nucleotide sequence: TGTGCCAGCTCATACGGACAGGGGGCGCCCAACGAGCAGTACTTC.

The rearrangement joins TRBV19 to TRBJ1-2, with D unresolved. Germline CDR1 reads LNHDA; CDR2 reads SQIVND (reference sequence). This CDR3 contains 13 residues. Trimming stripped 3 bases from V and 6 bases from J, with 11 bases between. CDR3 sequence (DNA): TGTGCCAGTAGTATCTACGGATCGGATGGCTACACCTTC. It translates to CASSIYGSDGYTF.

V and J are TRBV3-1 (or the pseudogene TRBV3-2) and TRBJ1-1; D uncertain. Germline V CDR1 and CDR2: LGHDT, YNNKEL (reference sequence). The CDR3 loop spans 14 amino acids. The V end was cut by 5 bases, the J end by 2 bases, with 12 bases between. The CDR3 loop is CASSYLTGNTEAFF. The CDR3 DNA reads as TGTGCCAGCAGCTATTTGACGGGCAACACTGAAGCTTTCTTT.

The J gene is TRBJ2-5, the V gene TRBV18; no clear D. CDR1 and CDR2 from the germline V gene are KGHSH and LQKENI. The CDR3 covers 13 residues. V lost 3 bases, J lost 1 base, and 6 bases lay in between. The CDR3 nucleotides read TGTGCCAGCTCACCGGCCAGCCAAGAGACCCAGTACTTC. It encodes CASSPASQETQYF. Full variable domain (outside the CDR3, taken from reference TRBV18 and TRBJ2-5): NAGVMQNPRHLVRRRGQEARLRCSPMKGHSHVYWYRQLPEEGLKFMVYLQKENIIDESGMPKERFSAEFPKEGPSILRIQQVVRGDSAAYFCASSPASQETQYFGPGTRLLVL.

As concerns this clone: One junction end disagrees with the germline gene, perhaps due to a read error. J is TRBJ2-3 and V is TRBV11-2; D might be TRBD1 or TRBD2, each matching 5 bases. Germline V lookup: CDR1 SGHAT, CDR2 FQNNGV. There are 12 residues in the CDR3. The CDR3 DNA sequence: TGTGCCAGCAGCTTAGGGGGGTTAGCAATGGATTTT. Its translation: CASSLGGLAMDF.

The chain links TRBV12-5 to TRBJ1-5, with D hard to call. Trimming stripped 6 bases from V and 0 bases from J, with 6 bases between. CDR1 and CDR2 from the germline V gene are LGHNT and FRNRAP. The CDR3 loop spans 13 amino acids. The CDR3 nucleotides are TGTGCTAGTGGGGCTGATAGCAATCAGCCCCAGCATTTT. This encodes CASGADSNQPQHF.

This sequence joins TRBV6-1 and TRBJ2-1; 11 bases are shared with TRBD2. V shed 2 bases, J shed 5 bases, and the junction held 2 bases outside the gene matches. The length of the CDR3 is 15 residues. Germline V gene sequence: CDR1 MNHNS, CDR2 SASEGT. The CDR3 here is CASSELAGGNNEQFF. CDR3 sequence (DNA): TGTGCCAGCAGTGAATTAGCGGGAGGGAACAATGAGCAGTTCTTC.

The rearrangement links TRBV6-5 to TRBJ2-5, with D possibly being TRBD1 (5 bases). Deletions cut 6 bases from V and 1 base from J, with 6 bases between. The CDR3 totals 12 residues. Germline CDR1 and CDR2: MNHEY and SVGAGI. CDR3: CASRTGQETQYF. CDR3 sequence (DNA): TGTGCCAGCAGAACAGGCCAAGAGACCCAGTACTTC.

The CDR3 nucleotides read TGTGCCAGCAACGCCCGACTAGCGGGAGAAGGTGGGGCCAACGTCCTGACTTTC. Its protein product is CASNARLAGEGGANVLTF. The V gene is TRBV2, the J gene TRBJ2-6; 12 bases fit TRBD2. The CDR3 has 18 amino acids. Trimming cost V 7 bases and J 3 bases; bases outside gene matches: 10. The germline CDR1 and CDR2 sequences are SNHLY and FYNNEI.

The chain is built from TRBV3-1 (or the pseudogene TRBV3-2) and TRBJ2-1, with D maybe TRBD1 (5 bases). This CDR3 is 15 amino acids long. Germline-derived CDR1 and CDR2 are LGHDT and YNNKEL (reference sequence). The V end was cut by 1 base, the J end by 6 bases, with 13 bases between. This CDR3 is CASSQGQGTVNEQFF. CDR3 coding DNA: TGTGCCAGCAGCCAAGGCCAGGGTACGGTCAATGAGCAGTTCTTC.